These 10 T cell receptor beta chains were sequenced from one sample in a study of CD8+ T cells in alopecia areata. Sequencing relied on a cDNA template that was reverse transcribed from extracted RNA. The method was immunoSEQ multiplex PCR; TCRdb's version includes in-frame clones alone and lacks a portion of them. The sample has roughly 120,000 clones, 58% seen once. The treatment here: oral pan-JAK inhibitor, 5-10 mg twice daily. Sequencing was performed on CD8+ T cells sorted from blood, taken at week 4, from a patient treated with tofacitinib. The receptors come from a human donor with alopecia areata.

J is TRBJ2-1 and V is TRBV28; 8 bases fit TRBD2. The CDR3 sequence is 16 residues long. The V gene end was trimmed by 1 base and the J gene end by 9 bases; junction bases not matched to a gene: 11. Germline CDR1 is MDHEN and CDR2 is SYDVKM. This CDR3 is CASSLLSGGADGEQFF. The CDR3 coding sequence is TGTGCCAGCAGTTTATTATCCGGGGGGGCCGACGGTGAGCAGTTCTTC.

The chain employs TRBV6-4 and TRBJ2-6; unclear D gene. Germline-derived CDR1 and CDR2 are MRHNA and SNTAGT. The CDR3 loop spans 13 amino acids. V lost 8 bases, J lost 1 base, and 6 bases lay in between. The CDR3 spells CASRASGANVLTF. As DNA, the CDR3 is TGTGCCAGCCGGGCTTCTGGGGCCAACGTCCTGACTTTC.

The CDR3 DNA follows: TGTGCCAGCAGCTTCGGACTAGCGGGAAACACAGATACGCAGTATTTT. Amino acid sequence: CASSFGLAGNTDTQYF. This sequence joins TRBV5-4 and TRBJ2-3, with 12 bases that match TRBD2. Germline loops: CDR1 SGHNT, CDR2 YYREEE (reference sequence). The CDR3 loop spans 16 amino acids. Germline trimming cut 2 bases from V and 2 bases from J; bases unmatched to any gene: 3.

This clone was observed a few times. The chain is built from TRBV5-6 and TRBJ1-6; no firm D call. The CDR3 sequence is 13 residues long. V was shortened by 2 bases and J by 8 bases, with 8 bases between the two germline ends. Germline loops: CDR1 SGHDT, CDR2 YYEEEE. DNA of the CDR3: TGTGCCAGCAGCTTCAACATAGATTCACCCCTCCACTTT. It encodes CASSFNIDSPLHF.

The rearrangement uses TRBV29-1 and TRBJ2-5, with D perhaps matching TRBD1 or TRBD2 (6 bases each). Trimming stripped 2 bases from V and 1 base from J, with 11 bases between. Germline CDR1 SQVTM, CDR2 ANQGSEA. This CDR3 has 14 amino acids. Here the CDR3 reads CSVESGALQETQYF. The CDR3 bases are TGCAGCGTTGAATCGGGGGCCCTCCAAGAGACCCAGTACTTC. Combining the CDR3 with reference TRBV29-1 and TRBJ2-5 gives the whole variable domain SAVISQKPSRDICQRGTSLTIQCQVDSQVTMMFWYRQQPGQSLTLIATANQGSEATYESGFVIDKFPISRPNLTFSTLTVSNMSPEDSSIYLCSVESGALQETQYFGPGTRLLVL.

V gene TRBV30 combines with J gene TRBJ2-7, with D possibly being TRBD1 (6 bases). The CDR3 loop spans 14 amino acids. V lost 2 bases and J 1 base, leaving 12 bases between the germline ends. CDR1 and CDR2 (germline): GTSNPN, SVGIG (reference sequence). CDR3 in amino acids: CAWSYGQLSYEQYF. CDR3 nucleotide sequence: TGTGCCTGGAGTTACGGACAGTTGTCCTACGAGCAGTACTTC.

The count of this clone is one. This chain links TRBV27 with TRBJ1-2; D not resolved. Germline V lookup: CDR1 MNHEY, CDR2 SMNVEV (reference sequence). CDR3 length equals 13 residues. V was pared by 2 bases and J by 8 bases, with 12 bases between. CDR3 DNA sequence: TGTGCCAGCAGTTTAGGAACGGCGGGAGGCTACACCTTC. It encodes CASSLGTAGGYTF.

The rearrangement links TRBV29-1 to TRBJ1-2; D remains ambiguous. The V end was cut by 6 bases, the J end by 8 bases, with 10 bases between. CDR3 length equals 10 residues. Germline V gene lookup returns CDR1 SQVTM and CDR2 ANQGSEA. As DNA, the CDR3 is TGCAGCGTGGACTGGGCGGGCTACACCTTC. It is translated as CSVDWAGYTF.

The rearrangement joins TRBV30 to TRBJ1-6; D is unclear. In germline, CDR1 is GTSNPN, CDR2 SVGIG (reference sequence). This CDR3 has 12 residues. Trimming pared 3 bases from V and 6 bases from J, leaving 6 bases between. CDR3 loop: CAWRPLNSPLHF. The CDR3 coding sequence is TGTGCCTGGAGACCGCTTAATTCACCCCTCCACTTT.

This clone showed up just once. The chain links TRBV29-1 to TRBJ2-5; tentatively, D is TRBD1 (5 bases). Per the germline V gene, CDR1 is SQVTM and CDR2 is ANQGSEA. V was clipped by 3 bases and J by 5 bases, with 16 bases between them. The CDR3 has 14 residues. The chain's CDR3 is CSVDPPGSRETQYF. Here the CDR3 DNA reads TGCAGCGTTGATCCGCCAGGGTCGAGGGAGACCCAGTACTTC.